A selection of T cell receptor beta chains follows, all from one sample in a study of CD8 T cells in ankylosing spondylitis. TCRdb reprocessed the 5' RACE reads via MiXCR and lists one record per CDR3 protein. The table records hundreds of thousands of distinct CDR3 sequences, over 9.5% of them present only once. Sequenced sample: blood, either unsorted or a sorted T cell fraction (not recorded which). The origin of the receptors is a male donor with ankylosing spondylitis. Both conserved end residues are trimmed from each CDR3. Fields, in order: V gene, CDR3 protein.

v_call: TRBV20-1; cdr3_aa: SARVDTEAV
v_call: TRBV7-6; cdr3_aa: ASTIEVTLTGELF
v_call: TRBV10-1; cdr3_aa: SSSSSGSADTQY
v_call: TRBV5-1; cdr3_aa: ASRMRGWQETQY
v_call: TRBV2; cdr3_aa: ASSVTASNTEAF
v_call: TRBV20-1; cdr3_aa: SARKAGGQETQY
v_call: TRBV4-2; cdr3_aa: ASSQGSGDGYT
v_call: TRBV7-2; cdr3_aa: ASSFRRDPYNEQF
v_call: TRBV18; cdr3_aa: ASSPSHPGELF
v_call: TRBV7-9; cdr3_aa: ASSLLLAYNEQF
v_call: TRBV7-3; cdr3_aa: ASSLNVGQPQH
v_call: TRBV2; cdr3_aa: ASSEPGQGKNEQF
v_call: TRBV7-2; cdr3_aa: ASSSRPDTDTQY
v_call: TRBV7-9; cdr3_aa: ASTMLGRESPLH
v_call: TRBV7-6; cdr3_aa: ASSLETGLVQETQY
v_call: TRBV20-1; cdr3_aa: SATKSGVREQF
v_call: TRBV20-1; cdr3_aa: SARDHQGSWIDYGYT
v_call: TRBV5-5; cdr3_aa: ASSLLLDQPQH
v_call: TRBV4-1; cdr3_aa: ASSQAGTGNTEAF
v_call: TRBV4-2; cdr3_aa: ASSQVAGQGTSGTDYEQY
v_call: TRBV5-1; cdr3_aa: ASSLAVGERGEQF
v_call: TRBV20-1; cdr3_aa: SASRPGFSDTEAF